What follows are 16 T cell receptor beta chains derived from one specimen sequenced in a study of graft-versus-host responses after intestinal transplantation. These receptors lack a known antigen. Profiled with immunoSEQ multiplex PCR; TCRdb holds only in-frame clones, not every one. The sample lists under 140,000 clones; just over 90% were seen once. This sample comprised unstimulated CD8+ T cells sorted from spleen or lymph node cells, obtained before intestinal transplant. The receptor set was obtained from a human donor who received an intestinal transplant.

The chain has TRBV4-1 and TRBJ2-2, with TRBD2 identical over 7 bases. CDR1 MGHRA and CDR2 YSYEKL come from the germline V gene. CDR3 length: 16 residues. J lost 1 base, V lost 0 bases, and 2 bases had no gene match. This CDR3 reads CASSQDGRENTGELFF. The CDR3, as DNA: TGCGCCAGCAGCCAAGATGGGAGGGAGAACACCGGGGAGCTGTTTTTT.

The J gene is TRBJ2-3, the V gene TRBV11-2, with TRBD2 matching over 8 bases. V dropped 2 bases and J dropped 4; count of bases not matched to a gene: 5. Germline lookup yields CDR1 SGHAT and CDR2 FQNNGV. This CDR3 is 15 amino acids long. The DNA of the CDR3 is TGTGCCAGCAGCTTAAAAGCACTAGCGGCAGATACGCAGTATTTT. Protein: CASSLKALAADTQYF.

This sequence joins TRBV27 and TRBJ2-1, with TRBD1 matching 8 bases. V lost 3 bases to trimming and J lost 8 bases; unmatched junction nucleotides: 9. CDR1 and CDR2 (germline): MNHEY, SMNVEV (reference sequence). This CDR3 contains 15 residues. DNA of the CDR3: TGTGCCAGCAGTTTCGTGACAGGGGTTGGCCATGAGCAGTTCTTC. Its translation: CASSFVTGVGHEQFF.

V usage is TRBV5-1 and J usage is TRBJ1-4; D gene uncertain. Trimming removed 6 bases from V and 4 bases from J, with 13 bases in between. Germline assignment: CDR1 SGHRS and CDR2 YFSETQ. The CDR3 is 14 residues long. CDR3 protein: CASNGRKLNEKLFF. CDR3 nucleotides: TGCGCCAGCAACGGACGGAAACTTAATGAAAAACTGTTTTTT.

This sequence joins TRBV4-1 and TRBJ2-3; 11 nucleotides match TRBD2. Looked up from germline, CDR1 is MGHRA and CDR2 is YSYEKL. This CDR3 has 16 amino acids. V lost 3 bases to trimming and J lost 3 bases; unmatched junction nucleotides: 5. CDR3: CASSQGPSGGTDTQYF. CDR3 nucleotide sequence: TGCGCCAGCAGCCAGGGTCCTAGCGGGGGGACAGATACGCAGTATTTT.

This sequence joins TRBV29-1 and TRBJ2-1, with a weak D call TRBD2 (6 bases). The V gene's germline CDR1 is SQVTM and CDR2 ANQGSEA. The CDR3 totals 15 residues. The V end was cut by 3 bases, the J end by 3 bases, with 15 bases between. CDR3 in amino acids: CSVDHTGTYYNEQFF. The CDR3 nucleotides read TGCAGCGTTGACCACACCGGGACTTACTACAATGAGCAGTTCTTC.

Comment on this clone: One junction end disagrees with the germline gene, perhaps due to a read error. The chain recombines TRBV13 with TRBJ2-3, with TRBD2 identical over 9 bases. The CDR3 is made up of 15 amino acids. Per germline, CDR1 PRHDT and CDR2 FYEKMQ (reference sequence). The CDR3 DNA is TGTGCCAGCAGCTTAGAAGGGACTAGCAGAGATACGCAGTATTTT. It specifies CASSLEGTSRDTQYF.

The chain joins TRBV30 to TRBJ2-3; D remains unclear. The CDR3 totals 11 residues. Trimming took off 0 bases at V and 6 bases at J, with 4 bases between the two ends. Germline CDR1 reads GTSNPN; CDR2 reads SVGIG (reference sequence). CDR3 nucleotide sequence: TGTGCCTGGAGTGTAGGGGATACGCAGTATTTT. This codes for CAWSVGDTQYF.

The chain employs TRBV30 and TRBJ2-7; 10 bases match TRBD2. The CDR3 loop spans 12 amino acids. CDR1 is GTSNPN, CDR2 SVGIG, per germline (reference sequence). The J segment lost 3 bases and the V segment lost 4 bases, leaving 0 bases of the junction unmatched. As DNA, the CDR3 is TGTGCCTGGACTAGCGGGAGCTACGAGCAGTACTTC. Its protein is CAWTSGSYEQYF.

The chain recombines TRBV11-2 with TRBJ2-1, with D perhaps matching TRBD2 (6 bases). Germline V CDR1 and CDR2: SGHAT, FQNNGV. Trimming left V 2 bases short and J 6 bases short, with 14 bases between. CDR3 length: 15 amino acids. The CDR3 sequence is CASSLSAGPANEQFF. DNA of the CDR3: TGTGCCAGCAGCTTATCGGCGGGACCGGCCAATGAGCAGTTCTTC.

The V call is TRBV6-5, the J call TRBJ1-2; D is undetermined. The CDR3 is 12 amino acids. Germline V CDR1 and CDR2: MNHEY, SVGAGI. Trimming shortened V by 5 bases and J by 6 bases, and 10 bases separated the two germline ends. CDR3 amino acids: CASSLDYNGYTF. DNA for the CDR3: TGTGCCAGCAGTCTTGACTACAATGGCTACACCTTC.

This chain joins TRBV19 and TRBJ1-1; tentative D call: TRBD1 (5 bases). This CDR3 has 15 residues. V dropped 4 bases and J dropped 4 bases, with 16 bases sitting between them. CDR1 is LNHDA and CDR2 is SQIVND in the germline V gene (reference sequence). The CDR3 region is CASSNREARGTEAFF. The CDR3 DNA reads as TGTGCCAGTAGTAATCGGGAAGCGAGGGGCACTGAAGCTTTCTTT. The variable domain in full, with the rest retrieved from reference TRBV19 and TRBJ1-1, is DGGITQSPKYLFRKEGQNVTLSCEQNLNHDAMYWYRQDPGQGLRLIYYSQIVNDFQKGDIAEGYSVSREKKESFPLTVTSAQKNPTAFYLCASSNREARGTEAFFGQGTRLTVV.

The chain joins TRBV7-2 to TRBJ2-3; 7 bases fit TRBD2. The CDR3 totals 16 residues. J gave up 2 bases and V 6 bases, and 11 bases lay outside the gene matches. Germline lookup yields CDR1 SGHTA and CDR2 FQGNSA. The CDR3: CASSFRLAEPTDTQYF. The CDR3 DNA sequence: TGTGCCAGCAGTTTCCGGCTAGCGGAGCCCACAGATACGCAGTATTTT.

J is TRBJ2-6 and V is TRBV15; 7 nucleotides align to TRBD2. Germline V gene data show CDR1 as LNHNV and CDR2 as YYDKDF (reference sequence). Losses at the gene ends were 1 base for V and 2 bases for J; bases not matched to a gene: 8. The CDR3 is 18 amino acids. As DNA, the CDR3 is TGTGCCACCAGCAGAGTTGGGGGGGATTGGACTGGGGCCAACGTCCTGACTTTC. Amino acid sequence: CATSRVGGDWTGANVLTF.

The CDR3 protein is CAISDPPRGTDTQYF. The CDR3 nucleotides read TGTGCCATCAGTGATCCACCTCGCGGTACAGATACGCAGTATTTT. The J gene is TRBJ2-3, the V gene TRBV10-3; D is uncertain. CDR3 length equals 15 residues. V gave up 3 bases and J gave up 3 bases, with 13 bases separating them. The germline V gene has CDR1 ENHRY and CDR2 SYGVKD.

The chain combines TRBV4-1 with TRBJ2-1; D gene uncertain. V was cut by 1 base and J by 2 bases, with 12 bases left in between. Looked up from germline, CDR1 is MGHRA and CDR2 is YSYEKL. CDR3 length equals 16 residues. The CDR3 DNA is TGCGCCAGCAGCCAAGTATTTGTCCCAACCTACAATGAGCAGTTCTTC. Its protein product is CASSQVFVPTYNEQFF.